The 20 T cell receptor beta chains below were found in one sample sequenced in a study of OX40 agonist ivuxolimab in advanced cancers. To prepare the library, the immunoSEQ multiplex PCR assay was applied. The source is immuneACCESS, and TCRdb retained only in-frame sequences with V and J called. Part of the clones is not carried over; for the studies checked, unresolved V genes explain less than half of this, and the remainder is unexplained. The table for this sample lists 30,000 to 40,000 clones; around 80% of them were counted only once. The ten largest account for 9.5% to 10% of the sample. This material consisted of CD4+ or CD8+ T cells sorted from blood, taken in a trial of the OX40 agonist ivuxolimab. The receptors stem from an adult with an advanced solid tumor such as melanoma, head and neck, liver or kidney cancer.

The chain recombines TRBV11-2 with TRBJ2-7; maybe TRBD2 (5 bases). The V gene lost 5 bases and the J gene lost 3 bases, with 8 bases spanning the gap. Germline-derived CDR1 and CDR2 are SGHAT and FQNNGV. The CDR3 spans 12 residues. CDR3 coding DNA: TGTGCCAGCAGCCACGGGGTCTACGAGCAGTACTTC. Its protein is CASSHGVYEQYF. Using reference TRBV11-2 and TRBJ2-7 for the parts outside the CDR3, the full variable domain is EAGVAQSPRYKIIEKRQSVAFWCNPISGHATLYWYQQILGQGPKLLIQFQNNGVVDDSQLPKDRFSAERLKGVDSTLKIQPAKLEDSAVYLCASSHGVYEQYFGPGTRLTVT.

This clone was observed once. This rearrangement joins TRBV5-8 to TRBJ1-3, with no clear D. The CDR3 is 13 amino acids. V was cut by 5 bases and J by 0 bases, with 6 bases left in between. Germline V lookup: CDR1 SGHTS, CDR2 YDEGEE. CDR3 nucleotides: TGTGCCAGCAGACAGAGCTCTGGAAACACCATATATTTT. Encoded protein: CASRQSSGNTIYF. Looking up the rest from reference TRBV5-8 and TRBJ1-3 gives the full variable domain: EAGVTQSPTHLIKTRGQQATLRCSPISGHTSVYWYQQALGLGLQFLLWYDEGEERNRGNFPPRFSGRQFPNYSSELNVNALELEDSALYLCASRQSSGNTIYFGEGSWLTVV.

The J gene is TRBJ2-6, the V gene TRBV9; D is perhaps TRBD1 (6 bases). Trimming shortened V by 2 bases and J by 1 base, and 10 bases separated the two germline ends. This CDR3 has 16 residues. CDR1 SGDLS and CDR2 YYNGEE come from the germline V gene. The CDR3 bases are TGTGCCAGCAGCGTGGGACATCAGTCTGGGGCCAACGTCCTGACTTTC. Amino acid sequence: CASSVGHQSGANVLTF.

This sequence joins TRBV19 and TRBJ1-5, with D possibly matching TRBD1 (6 bases). This CDR3 comprises 14 residues. Trimming removed 5 bases at V and 1 base at J, with 9 bases between. Germline CDR1 LNHDA, CDR2 SQIVND (reference sequence). The CDR3 protein is CASSQTGSNQPQHF. The DNA of the CDR3 is TGTGCCAGTAGTCAAACAGGGAGCAATCAGCCCCAGCATTTT. Full variable domain (outside the CDR3, taken from reference TRBV19 and TRBJ1-5): DGGITQSPKYLFRKEGQNVTLSCEQNLNHDAMYWYRQDPGQGLRLIYYSQIVNDFQKGDIAEGYSVSREKKESFPLTVTSAQKNPTAFYLCASSQTGSNQPQHFGDGTRLSIL.

The V gene is TRBV7-9, the J gene TRBJ1-1; the D is unclear. The germline V gene has CDR1 SEHNR and CDR2 FQNEAQ (reference sequence). Trimming pared 2 bases from V and 4 bases from J, leaving 5 bases between. The CDR3 loop spans 12 amino acids. The CDR3: CASSLRATEAFF. The CDR3 DNA sequence: TGTGCCAGCAGCTTAAGAGCCACTGAAGCTTTCTTT.

The chain recombines TRBV7-6 with TRBJ2-7; a possible D gene is TRBD2 (5 bases). Per the germline V gene, CDR1 is SGHVS and CDR2 is FNYEAQ. V lost 6 bases and J 5 bases, leaving 20 bases between the germline ends. This CDR3 contains 15 residues. CDR3 in amino acids: CASSRTRGRNNEQYF. The CDR3 bases are TGTGCCAGCAGTCGTACTCGGGGTCGGAACAACGAGCAGTACTTC.

The rearrangement joins TRBV30 to TRBJ1-1; tentatively, D is TRBD1 (5 bases). Germline loops: CDR1 GTSNPN, CDR2 SVGIG (reference sequence). Between the trimmed V and J ends, which lost 3 bases and 5 bases, there was a span of 16 bases. The CDR3 is made up of 14 amino acids. The CDR3 here is CAWSLGSGKTEAFF. CDR3 bases: TGTGCCTGGAGCCTAGGATCAGGGAAGACTGAAGCTTTCTTT.

This clone was counted a few times. V gene TRBV5-5 combines with J gene TRBJ1-6; D unclear. The CDR3 is 14 residues long. Germline V lookup: CDR1 SGHKS, CDR2 YYEKEE (reference sequence). The V end was cut by 1 base, the J end by 10 bases, with 12 bases between. CDR3 DNA: TGTGCCAGCAGCTTGTACCAGCCTGGGTCACCCCTCCACTTT. Its protein is CASSLYQPGSPLHF.

This clone was recorded a few times. V usage is TRBV7-9 and J usage is TRBJ1-2; TRBD1 might be the D (5 bases). The germline V and J ends were trimmed by 5 bases and 7 bases, with 11 bases remaining between them. This CDR3 contains 12 residues. The germline V gene encodes CDR1 SEHNR and CDR2 FQNEAQ (reference sequence). The CDR3 here is CASSPGLGGYTF. CDR3 bases: TGTGCCAGCAGCCCAGGGTTGGGTGGCTACACCTTC.

The CDR3 sequence: CASSLTVNYEQYF. DNA of the CDR3: TGTGCCAGCAGCTTAACAGTGAACTACGAGCAGTACTTC. The rearrangement links TRBV7-2 to TRBJ2-7; the D is unclear. V gave up 2 bases and J gave up 3 bases, with 8 bases separating them. Germline V gives CDR1 SGHTA, CDR2 FQGNSA. This CDR3 comprises 13 residues.

The CDR3 DNA is TGTGCCTGGAGTGTACTTCTAGGGACTTCCTACGAGCAGTACTTC. The encoded protein is CAWSVLLGTSYEQYF. The chain joins TRBV30 to TRBJ2-7, with D possibly matching TRBD2 (6 bases). With 0 bases removed from V and 1 base from J, the gap between germline ends came to 13 bases. The CDR3 spans 15 residues. Germline values: CDR1 GTSNPN, CDR2 SVGIG (reference sequence).

About this clone itself: At one end the junction does not follow the germline gene, possibly because of a read error. The chain couples TRBV6-1 to TRBJ1-3, with D hard to call. The germline CDR1 and CDR2 sequences are MNHNS and SASEGT. The CDR3 extends over 15 amino acids. The CDR3 loop reads CAISGLPSSGNTIYF. The CDR3 bases are TGTGCCATCAGTGGATTACCGAGCTCTGGAAACACCATATATTTT.

The sample holds one count of this clone. The chain links TRBV27 to TRBJ2-7; 8 nucleotides match TRBD2. There are 16 residues in the CDR3. Germline assignment: CDR1 MNHEY and CDR2 SMNVEV (reference sequence). V lost 5 bases and J lost 0; bases outside the gene matches: 9. The CDR3 loop reads CASSRGTGGSSYEQYF. In DNA, the CDR3 is TGTGCCAGCAGTAGAGGGACGGGAGGGAGCTCCTACGAGCAGTACTTC.

This clone has only a few counts. The chain recombines TRBV5-5 with TRBJ2-1; 12 bases match TRBD2. The V gene's germline CDR1 is SGHKS and CDR2 YYEKEE (reference sequence). The CDR3 is 16 residues long. V shed 4 bases and J 8 bases; nucleotides not matched to a gene: 10. The CDR3 bases are TGTGCCAGCAGCCTGCAGCTAGCGGGAGGGCGCGATGAGCAGTTCTTC. Encoded protein: CASSLQLAGGRDEQFF.

This sequence joins TRBV18 and TRBJ1-1; maybe TRBD1 (6 bases). Germline V CDR1 and CDR2: KGHSH, LQKENI. Between the trimmed V and J ends, which lost 5 bases and 1 base, there was a span of 8 bases. The CDR3 totals 13 residues. CDR3 sequence (DNA): TGTGCCAGCTCAAAGGGACAGAACACTGAAGCTTTCTTT. Amino acids: CASSKGQNTEAFF.

The chain couples TRBV6-1 to TRBJ1-2; D unresolved. The CDR3 consists of 12 residues. Trimming took off 7 bases at V and 7 bases at J, with 13 bases between the two ends. The V gene's germline CDR1 is MNHNS and CDR2 SASEGT. CDR3 bases: TGTGCCAGCACCATAGCAGGCCTTGGCTACACCTTC. This translates into CASTIAGLGYTF.

This clone was detected once. This CDR3 reads CASRAQGEVRTDTQYF. The CDR3 DNA reads as TGTGCCAGCAGGGCTCAGGGGGAGGTCCGCACAGATACGCAGTATTTT. The V call is TRBV7-2, the J call TRBJ2-3; possibly TRBD1 for D (7 bases). CDR3 size: 16 residues. Germline CDR1 SGHTA, CDR2 FQGNSA. Trimming removed 6 bases from V and 1 base from J, with 17 bases in between.

This clone was seen just once. One junction end does not reproduce the germline sequence, and a read error may be involved. V and J are TRBV6-1 and TRBJ2-7, with D hard to call. CDR3 length: 11 residues. The germline CDR1 and CDR2 sequences are MNHNS and SASEGT. The CDR3 region is CAISSRDEQYF. CDR3 DNA: TGTGCCATCAGTTCAAGAGACGAGCAGTACTTC.

This rearrangement joins TRBV2 to TRBJ2-1; the D gene is possibly TRBD2 (6 bases). This CDR3 has 14 residues. V gave up 7 bases and J gave up 1 base, with 11 bases separating them. Germline-derived CDR1 and CDR2 are SNHLY and FYNNEI. CDR3 DNA sequence: TGTGCCAGCAAGGAGGGAGCTTCCTACAATGAGCAGTTCTTC. Translating gives CASKEGASYNEQFF. Variable domain in full (rest from reference TRBV2 and TRBJ2-1): EPEVTQTPSHQVTQMGQEVILRCVPISNHLYFYWYRQILGQKVEFLVSFYNNEISEKSEIFDDQFSVERPDGSNFTLKIRSTKLEDSAMYFCASKEGASYNEQFFGPGTRLTVL.

This chain connects TRBV9 to TRBJ2-7; D possibly corresponds to TRBD1 (5 bases). Per germline, CDR1 SGDLS and CDR2 YYNGEE. CDR3 length: 14 amino acids. The V and J ends lost 3 bases and 3 bases respectively, with 13 bases between them. This CDR3 reads CASSGIGEGYEQYF. CDR3 DNA sequence: TGTGCCAGCAGCGGAATAGGGGAAGGCTACGAGCAGTACTTC. The full variable domain, in which reference TRBV9 and TRBJ2-7 provide the parts outside the CDR3, is DSGVTQTPKHLITATGQRVTLRCSPRSGDLSVYWYQQSLDQGLQFLIQYYNGEERAKGNILERFSAQQFPDLHSELNLSSLELGDSALYFCASSGIGEGYEQYFGPGTRLTVT.